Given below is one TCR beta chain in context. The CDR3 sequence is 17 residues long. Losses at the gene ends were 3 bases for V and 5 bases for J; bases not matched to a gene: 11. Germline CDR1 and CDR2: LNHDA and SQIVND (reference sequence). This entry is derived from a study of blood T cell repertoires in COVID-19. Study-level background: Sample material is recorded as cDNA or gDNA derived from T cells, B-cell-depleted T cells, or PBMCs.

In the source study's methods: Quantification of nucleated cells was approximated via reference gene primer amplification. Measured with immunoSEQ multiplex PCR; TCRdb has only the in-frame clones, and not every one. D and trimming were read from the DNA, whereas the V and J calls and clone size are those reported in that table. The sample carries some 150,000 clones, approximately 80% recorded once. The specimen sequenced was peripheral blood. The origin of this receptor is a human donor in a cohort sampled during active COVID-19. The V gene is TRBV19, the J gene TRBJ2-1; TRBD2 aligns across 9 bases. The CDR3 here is CASSMASGGPLHNEQFF. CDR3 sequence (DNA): TGTGCCAGTAGTATGGCCAGCGGGGGGCCCCTCCACAATGAGCAGTTCTTC.